A selection of T cell receptor beta chains follows, all from one sample in a study of shared clonotypes between healthy human individuals. Clones were read by immunoSEQ multiplex PCR, and TCRdb kept only the in-frame ones, dropping some. Of about 2 million clones in the sample, about 95% were seen once. Input material: naive CD8+ T cells sorted from blood. The source of these receptors is a man aged 18 to 30 in good health. The CDR3 runs from the conserved cysteine through the conserved F or W. D genes are given only for firm matches. Clone size, where shown, is once, few, many, or a class for clones that have expanded.

DNA	CDR3	V	J	length	D	size
TGTGCCAGCAGCTTAGGAGACTCTGGAAACACCATATATTTT	CASSLGDSGNTIYF	TRBV11-2	TRBJ1-3	14	.	.
TGTGCCAGCAGCCCCTCCGTGGGCGGGAGGTCCTATGAGCAGTTCTTC	CASSPSVGGRSYEQFF	TRBV27	TRBJ2-1	16	TRBD2	.
TGTGCTAGCAGCTTTGCGGGACAGGGTAGTGAGCAGTTCTTC	CASSFAGQGSEQFF	TRBV7-7	TRBJ2-1	14	TRBD1	.
TGTGCCAGCAGCTCTAACTTGGGACTAGGGGTCACAGATACGCAGTATTTT	CASSSNLGLGVTDTQYF	TRBV27	TRBJ2-3	17	TRBD2	once
TGTGCCAGCAGTGAAGCATCGGGGCCGCTTCGGAATGAGCAGTTCTTC	CASSEASGPLRNEQFF	TRBV6-1	TRBJ2-1	16	.	.
TGTGCCACCAGCCGGGGACGGCTCTCCTACGAGCAGTACTTC	CATSRGRLSYEQYF	TRBV15	TRBJ2-7	14	.	.
TGTGCCAGTAGTATCTCCGGGACGGGCAATCAGCCCCAGCATTTT	CASSISGTGNQPQHF	TRBV19	TRBJ1-5	15	.	.
TGCGCCAGCAGCCATAACACCCTCTACACGCTTGGTGAGCAGTTCTTC	CASSHNTLYTLGEQFF	TRBV4-3	TRBJ2-1	16	.	.
TGTGCCATCACAGGGGCAAGTTCCTACGAGCAGTACTTC	CAITGASSYEQYF	TRBV28	TRBJ2-7	13	TRBD1	once
TGTGCCAGCAGTGTACAGCTAGCGGGGCTAACCGACTACGAGCAGTACTTC	CASSVQLAGLTDYEQYF	TRBV6-1	TRBJ2-7	17	TRBD2	.
TGTGCCAGCAGTGGTGTGGAGGCCTACGAGCAGTACTTC	CASSGVEAYEQYF	TRBV2	TRBJ2-7	13	.	.
TGCGCCAGCAGCCTCTCCGCGGCCCTCTACAATGAGCAGTTCTTC	CASSLSAALYNEQFF	TRBV5-1	TRBJ2-1	15	.	.
TGCGCCAGCAGCTTGGGACAGGGGCCGGAGACCCAGTACTTC	CASSLGQGPETQYF	TRBV5-1	TRBJ2-5	14	TRBD1	.
TGTGCCAGCAGCCCTGGGACAGGCCAAACTGAAAAACTGTTTTTT	CASSPGTGQTEKLFF	TRBV6-5	TRBJ1-4	15	TRBD1	.
TGTGCCAGCAGCTCGGGCGGAGTTAACTATGGCTACACCTTC	CASSSGGVNYGYTF	TRBV5-6	TRBJ1-2	14	.	.
TGTGCCAGCAGCTTTGGCGGGGGTTCGGGGACGTACGAGCAGTACTTC	CASSFGGGSGTYEQYF	TRBV5-6	TRBJ2-7	16	TRBD2	.
TGTGCCAGTAGTCTGGGACAGGGGCTGGACGGTAGTGATGATGAGCAGTTCTTC	CASSLGQGLDGSDDEQFF	TRBV19	TRBJ2-1	18	TRBD1	.
TGTGCCAGCAGCGCCGGGACAGGGGAGAACACTGAAGCTTTCTTT	CASSAGTGENTEAFF	TRBV7-9	TRBJ1-1	15	TRBD1	few